This T cell receptor (beta chain) derives from a study of T-cell reconstitution after alpha-beta-depleted transplantation in children. The authors prepared the TCRbeta library with unique molecular identifiers. TCRdb re-analysed the PCR reads in MiXCR, keeping a single row per CDR3 protein. The sample has fewer than 550,000 distinct CDR3 sequences; around 10% are singletons. General observations from the study: After transplant, at about two months, alpha-beta T cells were reportedly derived from several hundred expanded graft clones. High day-60 TCRbeta diversity in some patients came from surviving recipient T cells and thymic progenitors. A year had passed since transplant, and T-cell counts and diversity by then came mostly from newly produced T cells.

CDR3 length equals 14 residues. CDR1 SGHRS and CDR2 YFSETQ come from the germline V gene. V was pared by 2 bases and J by 5 bases, with 14 bases between. This clonotype came up many times. Its matching antigen is unknown. V gene TRBV5-1 combines with J gene TRBJ2-7, with D possibly TRBD1 on 6 matching bases. The receptor was isolated from a female patient between 2 and 15 years old who had a stem cell transplant for aplastic anemia, so the T cells may come from the graft donor. The source material was PBMCs, mostly from graft donor cells, sampled 180 days after TCRalphabeta/CD19-depleted stem cell transplant. The CDR3, as DNA: TGCGCCAGCAGCTTACAGGGTGGTATCGACGAGCAGTACTTC. This gives the protein CASSLQGGIDEQYF.